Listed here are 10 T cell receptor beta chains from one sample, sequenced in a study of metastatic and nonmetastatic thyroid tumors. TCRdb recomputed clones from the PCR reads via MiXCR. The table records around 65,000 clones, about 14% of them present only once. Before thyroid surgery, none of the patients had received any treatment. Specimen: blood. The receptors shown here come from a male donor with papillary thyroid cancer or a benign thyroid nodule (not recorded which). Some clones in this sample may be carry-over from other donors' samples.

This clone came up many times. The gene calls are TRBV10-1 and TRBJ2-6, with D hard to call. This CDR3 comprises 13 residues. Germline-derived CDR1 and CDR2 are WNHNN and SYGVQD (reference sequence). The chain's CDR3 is CAARNSGANVLTF. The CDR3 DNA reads TGCGCGGCCAGAAACTCTGGGGCCAACGTCCTGACTTTC.

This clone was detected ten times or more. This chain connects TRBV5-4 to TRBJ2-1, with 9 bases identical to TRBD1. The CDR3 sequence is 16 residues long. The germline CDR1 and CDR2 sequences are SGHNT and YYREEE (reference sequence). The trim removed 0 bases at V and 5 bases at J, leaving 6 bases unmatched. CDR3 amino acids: CASSLDGDRENNEQFF. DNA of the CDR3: TGTGCCAGCAGCTTGGACGGGGACAGGGAAAACAATGAGCAGTTCTTC.

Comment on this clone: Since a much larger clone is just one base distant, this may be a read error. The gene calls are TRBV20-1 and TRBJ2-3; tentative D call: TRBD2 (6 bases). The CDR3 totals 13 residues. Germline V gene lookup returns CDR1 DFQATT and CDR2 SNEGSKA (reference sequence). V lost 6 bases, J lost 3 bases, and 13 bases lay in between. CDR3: CSANRESTDTQYF. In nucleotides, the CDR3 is TGCAGTGCCAATCGGGAGTCAACAGATACGCAGTATTTT.

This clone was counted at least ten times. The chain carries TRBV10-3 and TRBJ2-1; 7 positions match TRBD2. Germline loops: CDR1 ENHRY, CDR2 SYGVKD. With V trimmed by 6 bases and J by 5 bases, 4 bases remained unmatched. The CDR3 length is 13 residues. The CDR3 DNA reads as TGTGCCATCAGGAATCTAGCGGACAATGAGCAGTTCTTC. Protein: CAIRNLADNEQFF.

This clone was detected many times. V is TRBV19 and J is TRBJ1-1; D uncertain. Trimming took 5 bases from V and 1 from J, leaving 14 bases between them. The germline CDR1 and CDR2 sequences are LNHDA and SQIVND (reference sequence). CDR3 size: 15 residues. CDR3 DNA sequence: TGTGCCAGTAGTCCAGACGCCTTCGAGAACACTGAAGCTTTCTTT. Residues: CASSPDAFENTEAFF.

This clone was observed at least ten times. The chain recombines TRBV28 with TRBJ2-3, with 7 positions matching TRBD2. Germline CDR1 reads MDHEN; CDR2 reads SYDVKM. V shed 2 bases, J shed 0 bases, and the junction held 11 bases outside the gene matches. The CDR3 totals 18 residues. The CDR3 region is CASSLDPILARSTDTQYF. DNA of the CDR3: TGTGCCAGCAGTTTAGATCCCATACTAGCGCGAAGCACAGATACGCAGTATTTT.

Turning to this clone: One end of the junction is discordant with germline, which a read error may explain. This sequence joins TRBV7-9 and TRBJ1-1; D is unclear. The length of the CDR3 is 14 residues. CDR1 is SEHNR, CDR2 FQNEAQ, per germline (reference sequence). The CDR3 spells CASSLAGVTTEAFF. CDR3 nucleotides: TGTGCCAGCAGCTTAGCGGGCGTTACCACTGAAGCTTTTTTT. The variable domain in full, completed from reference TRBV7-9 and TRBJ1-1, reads DTGVSQNPRHKITKRGQNVTFRCDPISEHNRLYWYRQTLGQGPEFLTYFQNEAQLEKSRLLSDRFSAERPKGSFSTLEIQRTEQGDSAMYLCASSLAGVTTEAFFGQGTRLTVV.

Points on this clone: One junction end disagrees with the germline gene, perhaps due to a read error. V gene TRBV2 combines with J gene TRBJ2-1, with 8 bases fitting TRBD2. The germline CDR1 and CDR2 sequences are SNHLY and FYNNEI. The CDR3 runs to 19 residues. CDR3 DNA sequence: TGTGCCAGCAGTGGGACTAGTCGGGAGGGTATAAGCTCCTACAATGAGCAGCTCTTC. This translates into CASSGTSREGISSYNEQLF.

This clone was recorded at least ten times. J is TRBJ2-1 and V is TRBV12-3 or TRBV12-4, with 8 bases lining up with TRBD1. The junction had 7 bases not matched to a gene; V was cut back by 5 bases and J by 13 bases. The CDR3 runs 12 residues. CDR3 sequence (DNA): TGTGCCAGCAGTCTCGAGGACAGGGTCCAGTTCTTC. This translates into CASSLEDRVQFF.

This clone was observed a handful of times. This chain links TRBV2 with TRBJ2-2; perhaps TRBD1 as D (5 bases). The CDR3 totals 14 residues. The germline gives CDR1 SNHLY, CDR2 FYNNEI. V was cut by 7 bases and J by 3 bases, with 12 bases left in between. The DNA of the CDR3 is TGTGCCAGCATGGACATGTGGCACACCGGGGAGCTGTTTTTT. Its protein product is CASMDMWHTGELFF.